This T cell receptor (beta chain) was profiled in a study of ipilimumab plus nivolumab after autologous stem cell transplantation. Background on the study: The DLBCL cohort had primary refractory and relapsed disease, with 18-month progression-free survival of about 82% and 31%. Broader study findings: The authors say TCR, Treg and microbiome findings warrant further study.

Starting 14 to 28 days after autologous transplant, ipilimumab 1 mg/kg was given. Patients received nivolumab 3 mg/kg at weeks 1, 4, 7, 10, then fortnightly to week 26. As regards this clone: The antigen is undetermined.

Using immunoSEQ multiplex PCR, the repertoire was profiled, and TCRdb retains in-frame clones only, with some absent. The table includes over 80,000 clones, 83% detected once. This material consisted of PBMCs, taken in a trial of ipilimumab plus nivolumab as post-transplant consolidation. The receptor was derived from a male donor with diffuse large B-cell lymphoma.

This chain's CDR3 is CASSRAVANNEKLFF. DNA of the CDR3: TGTGCCAGCAGTCGGGCCGTAGCAAATAATGAAAAACTGTTTTTT. The chain links TRBV6-5 to TRBJ1-4, with unresolved D. This CDR3 contains 15 residues. CDR1 is MNHEY, CDR2 SVGAGI, per germline. The V gene lost 5 bases and the J gene lost 4 bases, with 14 bases spanning the gap.